The 16 T cell receptor beta chains given below trace back to one sample, sequenced in a study of blood T cell repertoires in COVID-19. Sequenced by immunoSEQ multiplex PCR; TCRdb stores in-frame clones only, minus some. The sample shows fewer than 350,000 clones, about nine tenths of them seen only once. Sequencing was done on a sample of PBMCs or T cells enriched from blood (not recorded which). These receptors were obtained from a man aged 55 to 69 who had recovered from COVID-19.

The genes are TRBV6-6 and TRBJ1-2, with a weak D call TRBD1 (5 bases). V lost 2 bases and J 8 bases, leaving 12 bases between the germline ends. The CDR3 totals 13 residues. Germline V gives CDR1 MNHNY, CDR2 SVGAGI (reference sequence). CDR3 protein: CASSYDGHSGYTF. The CDR3 coding sequence is TGTGCCAGCAGTTACGACGGACATTCCGGCTACACCTTC.

The rearrangement uses TRBV28 and TRBJ1-3, with 7 bases aligning to TRBD1. V was clipped by 3 bases and J by 0 bases; unmatched bases: 8. CDR1 is MDHEN and CDR2 is SYDVKM in the germline V gene. The length of the CDR3 is 17 residues. In DNA form, the CDR3 reads TGTGCCAGCAGTTTTCCCGGGGCAGGGGGCTCTGGAAACACCATATATTTT. Its protein is CASSFPGAGGSGNTIYF.

This chain links TRBV7-3 with TRBJ2-1; D call uncertain. Germline loops: CDR1 SGHTA, CDR2 FQGTGA. This CDR3 has 13 residues. With 5 bases removed from V and 8 bases from J, the gap between germline ends came to 13 bases. CDR3 coding DNA: TGTGCCAGCAGCCAGAACCGAATCGATGAGCAGTTCTTC. It is translated as CASSQNRIDEQFF.

The chain has TRBV5-1 and TRBJ2-7; 7 bases agree with TRBD2. The CDR3 contains 16 residues. Germline assignment: CDR1 SGHRS and CDR2 YFSETQ. The junction had 6 bases not matched to a gene; V was cut back by 0 bases and J by 0 bases. The CDR3 region has the DNA TGCGCCAGCAGCTTGGTGGCTAGCGGATACTCCTACGAGCAGTACTTC. This encodes CASSLVASGYSYEQYF.

V usage is TRBV18 and J usage is TRBJ2-3; perhaps TRBD2 as D (5 bases). This CDR3 has 15 residues. Trimming shortened V by 4 bases and J by 4 bases, and 15 bases separated the two germline ends. Germline CDR1 and CDR2: KGHSH and LQKENI. The CDR3 is CASSRGGSVSDTQYF. CDR3 nucleotides: TGTGCCAGCTCACGGGGTGGGAGCGTCTCAGATACGCAGTATTTT.

The chain uses TRBV7-9 and TRBJ2-1; TRBD2 aligns across 9 bases. The V and J ends lost 1 base and 15 bases, in that order; junction bases with no gene match: 13. This CDR3 has 15 residues. Germline CDR1 reads SEHNR; CDR2 reads FQNEAQ (reference sequence). DNA for the CDR3: TGTGCCAGCAGCTTAGGGAGTAGCGGGAGCCGGGAGTTGTTCTTC. Translating it yields CASSLGSSGSRELFF.

The chain links TRBV2 to TRBJ1-4; maybe TRBD1 (6 bases). With 4 bases removed from V and 3 bases from J, the gap between germline ends came to 9 bases. Germline V CDR1 and CDR2: SNHLY, FYNNEI. The CDR3 totals 14 residues. For the CDR3, the DNA is TGTGCCAGCAGTGCCGGGACACCTAATGAAAAACTGTTTTTT. It encodes CASSAGTPNEKLFF.

The V call is TRBV6-5, the J call TRBJ2-7; 11 nucleotides match TRBD2. The V and J ends lost 2 bases and 3 bases, in that order; junction bases with no gene match: 0. The CDR3 is made up of 14 amino acids. The germline CDR1 and CDR2 sequences are MNHEY and SVGAGI. In DNA, the CDR3 is TGTGCCAGCAGTTACGGGACTAGCGGCTACGAGCAGTACTTC. It translates to CASSYGTSGYEQYF.

V usage is TRBV2 and J usage is TRBJ2-2, with D possibly TRBD1 on 5 matching bases. Germline loops: CDR1 SNHLY, CDR2 FYNNEI. The CDR3 extends over 15 amino acids. The germline V and J ends were trimmed by 2 bases and 2 bases, with 9 bases remaining between them. The CDR3, as DNA: TGTGCCAGCAGTGAATACAGGCCAAACACCGGGGAGCTGTTTTTT. This encodes CASSEYRPNTGELFF. Drawing the rest from reference TRBV2 and TRBJ2-2, the complete variable domain is EPEVTQTPSHQVTQMGQEVILRCVPISNHLYFYWYRQILGQKVEFLVSFYNNEISEKSEIFDDQFSVERPDGSNFTLKIRSTKLEDSAMYFCASSEYRPNTGELFFGEGSRLTVL.

The chain couples TRBV6-5 to TRBJ2-7, with 7 bases lining up with TRBD1. V shed 3 bases, J shed 4 bases, and the junction held 9 bases outside the gene matches. Germline CDR1 reads MNHEY; CDR2 reads SVGAGI. The CDR3 spans 15 residues. The CDR3 nucleotides are TGTGCCAGCAGTTATCTGGCAGGGGGATTGTACGAGCAGTACTTC. It codes for CASSYLAGGLYEQYF.

Turning to this clone: Different DNA sequences within this sample yield the same CDR3. The V gene is TRBV5-1, the J gene TRBJ2-1; D not certain. The CDR3 covers 14 residues. V was pared by 0 bases and J by 4 bases, with 8 bases between. Germline CDR1 is SGHRS and CDR2 is YFSETQ. DNA for the CDR3: TGCGCCAGCAGCTTGGTTGCGGATTACAATGAGCAGTTCTTC. This translates into CASSLVADYNEQFF.

The chain combines TRBV4-2 with TRBJ2-7, with D perhaps TRBD1 (5 bases). CDR3 length equals 15 residues. Trimming pared 0 bases from V and 3 bases from J, leaving 12 bases between. Looked up from germline, CDR1 is LGHNA and CDR2 is YNFKEQ. This chain's CDR3 is CASSQDFTGIYEQYF. The CDR3, as DNA: TGTGCCAGCAGCCAAGATTTCACAGGTATCTACGAGCAGTACTTC.

The chain has TRBV2 and TRBJ2-1; no clear D gene. Trimming removed 4 bases from V and 6 bases from J, with 13 bases in between. The CDR3 is made up of 14 amino acids. Per the germline V gene, CDR1 is SNHLY and CDR2 is FYNNEI. CDR3 protein: CASSVAEAPNEQFF. CDR3 sequence (DNA): TGTGCCAGCAGTGTGGCAGAGGCTCCCAATGAGCAGTTCTTC. The entire variable domain, with the rest obtained from reference TRBV2 and TRBJ2-1, is as follows: EPEVTQTPSHQVTQMGQEVILRCVPISNHLYFYWYRQILGQKVEFLVSFYNNEISEKSEIFDDQFSVERPDGSNFTLKIRSTKLEDSAMYFCASSVAEAPNEQFFGPGTRLTVL.

The chain joins TRBV27 to TRBJ1-5; 8 bases fit TRBD1. Germline trimming cut 5 bases from V and 2 bases from J; bases unmatched to any gene: 5. CDR1 is MNHEY and CDR2 is SMNVEV in the germline V gene (reference sequence). The CDR3 spans 15 residues. The CDR3 here is CASSPPTGGNQPQHF. The DNA of the CDR3 is TGTGCCAGCAGTCCCCCGACAGGGGGCAATCAGCCCCAGCATTTT.

This clone has a single count. The chain employs TRBV18 and TRBJ2-3; possible D gene TRBD1, 5 bases. CDR3 size: 15 residues. V shed 3 bases and J shed 2 bases, with 12 bases lying between them. From germline, CDR1 is KGHSH and CDR2 LQKENI. In DNA, the CDR3 is TGTGCCAGCTCACCCCAGGGCGCCTACACAGATACGCAGTATTTT. It specifies CASSPQGAYTDTQYF.

The gene calls are TRBV28 and TRBJ1-1; D remains unclear. The V end lost 1 base, the J end lost 0 bases, and 6 bases lay between the germline ends. Germline CDR1 is MDHEN and CDR2 is SYDVKM. The CDR3 spans 14 residues. CDR3 sequence: CASSLLAMNTEAFF. CDR3 sequence (DNA): TGTGCCAGCAGTTTATTGGCCATGAACACTGAAGCTTTCTTT. Combining the CDR3 with reference TRBV28 and TRBJ1-1 gives the whole variable domain DVKVTQSSRYLVKRTGEKVFLECVQDMDHENMFWYRQDPGLGLRLIYFSYDVKMKEKGDIPEGYSVSREKKERFSLILESASTNQTSMYLCASSLLAMNTEAFFGQGTRLTVV.